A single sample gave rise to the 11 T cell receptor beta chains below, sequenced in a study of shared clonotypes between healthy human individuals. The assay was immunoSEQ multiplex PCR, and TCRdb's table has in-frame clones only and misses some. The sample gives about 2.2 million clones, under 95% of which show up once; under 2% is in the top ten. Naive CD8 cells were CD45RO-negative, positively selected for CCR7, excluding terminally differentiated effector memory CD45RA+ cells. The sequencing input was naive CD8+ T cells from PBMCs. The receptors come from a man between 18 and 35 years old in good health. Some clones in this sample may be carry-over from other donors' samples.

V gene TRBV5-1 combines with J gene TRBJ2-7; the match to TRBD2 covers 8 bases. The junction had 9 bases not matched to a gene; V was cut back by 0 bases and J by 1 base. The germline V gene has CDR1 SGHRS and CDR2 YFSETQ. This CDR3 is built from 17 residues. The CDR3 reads CASSLGNVAGRSYEQYF. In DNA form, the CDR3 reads TGCGCCAGCAGCTTGGGTAATGTAGCGGGGCGGTCCTACGAGCAGTACTTC.

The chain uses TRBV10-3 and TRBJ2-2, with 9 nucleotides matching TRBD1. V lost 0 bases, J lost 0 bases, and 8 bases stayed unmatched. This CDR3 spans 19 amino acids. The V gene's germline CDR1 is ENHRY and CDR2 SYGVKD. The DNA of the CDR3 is TGTGCCATCAGTGAGTCAGTCCCGGGACAGGGACCGAACACCGGGGAGCTGTTTTTT. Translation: CAISESVPGQGPNTGELFF.

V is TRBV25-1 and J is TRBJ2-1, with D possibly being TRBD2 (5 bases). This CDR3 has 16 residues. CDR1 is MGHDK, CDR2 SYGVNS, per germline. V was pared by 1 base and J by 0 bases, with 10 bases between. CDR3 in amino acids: CASSEFERYSYNEQFF. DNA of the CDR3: TGTGCCAGCAGTGAATTTGAGCGGTACTCCTACAATGAGCAGTTCTTC.

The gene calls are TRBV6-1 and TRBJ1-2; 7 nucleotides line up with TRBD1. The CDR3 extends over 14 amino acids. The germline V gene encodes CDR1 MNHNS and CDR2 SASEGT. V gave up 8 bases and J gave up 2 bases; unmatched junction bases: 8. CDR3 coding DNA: TGTGCCAGCTGGGGGTGGGACAGCAACTATGGCTACACCTTC. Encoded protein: CASWGWDSNYGYTF.

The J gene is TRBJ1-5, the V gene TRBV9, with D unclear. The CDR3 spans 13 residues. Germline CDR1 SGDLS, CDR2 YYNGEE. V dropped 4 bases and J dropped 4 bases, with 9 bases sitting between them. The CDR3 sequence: CASSLHGNQPQHF. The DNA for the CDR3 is TGTGCCAGCAGCCTACACGGGAATCAGCCCCAGCATTTT.

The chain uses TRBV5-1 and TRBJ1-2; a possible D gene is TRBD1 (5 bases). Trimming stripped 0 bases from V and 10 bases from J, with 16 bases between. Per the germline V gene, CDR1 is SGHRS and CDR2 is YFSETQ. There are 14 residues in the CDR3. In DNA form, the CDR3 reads TGCGCCAGCAGCTTGGGCAGGGAATTTACCGACTACACCTTC. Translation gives CASSLGREFTDYTF. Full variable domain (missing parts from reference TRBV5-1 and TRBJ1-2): KAGVTQTPRYLIKTRGQQVTLSCSPISGHRSVSWYQQTPGQGLQFLFEYFSETQRNKGNFPGRFSGRQFSNSRSEMNVSTLELGDSALYLCASSLGREFTDYTFGSGTRLTVV.

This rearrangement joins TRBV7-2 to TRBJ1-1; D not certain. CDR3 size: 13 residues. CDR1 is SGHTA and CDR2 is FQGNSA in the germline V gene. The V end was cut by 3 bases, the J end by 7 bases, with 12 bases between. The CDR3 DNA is TGTGCCAGCAGCTTGGGCGGTCCGGATGAAGCTTTCTTT. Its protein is CASSLGGPDEAFF.

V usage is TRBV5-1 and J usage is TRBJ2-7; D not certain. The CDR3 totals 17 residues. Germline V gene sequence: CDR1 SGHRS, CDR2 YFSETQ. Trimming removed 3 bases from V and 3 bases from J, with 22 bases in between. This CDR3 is CASSSTPPTAFNYEQYF. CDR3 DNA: TGCGCCAGCAGCTCCACTCCTCCGACCGCCTTTAACTACGAGCAGTACTTC.

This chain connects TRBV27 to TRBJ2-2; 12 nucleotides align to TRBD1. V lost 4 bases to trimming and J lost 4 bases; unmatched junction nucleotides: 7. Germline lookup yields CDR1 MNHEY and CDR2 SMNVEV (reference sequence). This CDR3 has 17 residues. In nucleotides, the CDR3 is TGTGCCAGCAGTTCCCCGTCGGGACAGGGGGCCACCGGGGAGCTGTTTTTT. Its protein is CASSSPSGQGATGELFF.

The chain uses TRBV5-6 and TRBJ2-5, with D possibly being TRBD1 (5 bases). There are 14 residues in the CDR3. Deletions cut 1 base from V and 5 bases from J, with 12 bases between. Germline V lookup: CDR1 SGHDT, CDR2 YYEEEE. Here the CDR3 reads CASSLNGAGETQYF. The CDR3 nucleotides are TGTGCCAGCAGCTTGAATGGAGCAGGGGAGACCCAGTACTTC.

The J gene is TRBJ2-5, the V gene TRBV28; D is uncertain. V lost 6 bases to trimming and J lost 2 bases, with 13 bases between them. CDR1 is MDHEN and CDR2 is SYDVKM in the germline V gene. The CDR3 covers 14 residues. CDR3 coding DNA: TGTGCCAGCAGCCCGCGAGGAGCGCAAGAGACCCAGTACTTC. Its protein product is CASSPRGAQETQYF.